This T cell receptor (beta chain) comes out of a study of shared clonotypes between healthy human individuals. As for the study in general: The donor group consisted of two women and a few men, aged 18 to 49. Study-wide points: Naive subsets tended to show greater estimated richness than memory subsets. Relative to clonotypes present in all four donors, those not shared had lower generation probabilities.

Assay used: immunoSEQ multiplex PCR; TCRdb lists only in-frame clones, some missing. The sample shows about 2 million clones, just under 95% of them seen only once. There are 15 residues in the CDR3. The germline V gene has CDR1 SGDLS and CDR2 YYNGEE. V was pared by 3 bases and J by 0 bases, with 1 base of the junction left unmatched. Naivety among CD8 cells was defined by CD45RO negativity and positive CCR7 selection, thereby excluding terminally differentiated effector memory CD45RA+ cells. Concerning this clone: Its antigen remains unknown.

The sequenced material came from naive CD8+ T cells sorted from blood. This rearrangement joins TRBV9 to TRBJ2-2, with 8 positions matching TRBD1. The source is a man aged 18-30 years in good health. CDR3 DNA: TGTGCCAGCAGCGAACAGGGGGCGAACACCGGGGAGCTGTTTTTT. This codes for CASSEQGANTGELFF.